A selection of T cell receptor beta chains follows, all from one sample in a study of neurological immune-mediated disorders. One entry per CDR3 protein, called by TCRdb with MiXCR from the 5' RACE reads. The sample has 60,000 to 85,000 distinct CDR3 sequences, 5.2% seen once. The sample comprised PBMCs. All receptors come from a man aged 18-30 years with multiple sclerosis. Both conserved end residues are part of each CDR3. Each record gives: clone size, V gene, D gene, J gene, CDR3 protein, CDR3 DNA. A D gene is named only where the DNA matches it firmly. Only some rows state a clone size, as once, few, many or a class for expanded clones.

many	TRBV2	.	TRBJ2-7	CASGSGISYEQYF	TGTGCCAGCGGAAGCGGAATCTCCTACGAGCAGTACTTC
many	TRBV2	TRBD2	TRBJ2-7	CASTRTSLSYEQYF	TGTGCCAGCACCCGGACTAGCCTATCCTACGAGCAGTACTTC
many	TRBV12-3/TRBV12-4	.	TRBJ2-5	CASSLMGQYGETQYF	TGTGCCAGCAGTTTGATGGGGCAATACGGGGAGACCCAGTACTTC
many	TRBV20-1	.	TRBJ2-5	CSASGGGPVGATQYF	TGCAGTGCTAGCGGAGGGGGGCCCGTCGGAGCGACCCAGTACTTC
many	TRBV10-3	.	TRBJ2-3	CAISPGGRDTQYF	TGTGCCATCAGTCCCGGAGGAAGGGATACGCAGTATTTT
many	TRBV15	.	TRBJ2-7	CATSTRGRSYEQYF	TGTGCCACCAGCACCCGGGGTCGATCCTACGAGCAGTACTTC
many	TRBV15	.	TRBJ2-3	CATSRAAGGADTQYF	TGTGCCACCAGCAGAGCAGCCGGGGGCGCAGATACGCAGTATTTT
many	TRBV20-1	TRBD1	TRBJ2-1	CSARVAGGDRGGNEQFF	TGCAGTGCTAGAGTCGCAGGTGGGGACAGGGGAGGCAATGAGCAGTTCTTC
few	TRBV5-4	TRBD1	TRBJ1-6	CASSDQHRGDNSPLNF	TGTGCCAGCAGCGATCAGCACAGGGGTGATAATTCACCCCTCAACTTT
.	TRBV20-1	TRBD1	TRBJ1-6	CSARGGTGVNSPLHF	TGCAGTGCTAGAGGCGGGACAGGGGTTAATTCACCCCTCCACTTT
many	TRBV20-1	TRBD2	TRBJ2-1	CSARKLRGSYNEQFF	TGCAGTGCTAGGAAATTGCGGGGGAGCTACAATGAGCAGTTCTTC